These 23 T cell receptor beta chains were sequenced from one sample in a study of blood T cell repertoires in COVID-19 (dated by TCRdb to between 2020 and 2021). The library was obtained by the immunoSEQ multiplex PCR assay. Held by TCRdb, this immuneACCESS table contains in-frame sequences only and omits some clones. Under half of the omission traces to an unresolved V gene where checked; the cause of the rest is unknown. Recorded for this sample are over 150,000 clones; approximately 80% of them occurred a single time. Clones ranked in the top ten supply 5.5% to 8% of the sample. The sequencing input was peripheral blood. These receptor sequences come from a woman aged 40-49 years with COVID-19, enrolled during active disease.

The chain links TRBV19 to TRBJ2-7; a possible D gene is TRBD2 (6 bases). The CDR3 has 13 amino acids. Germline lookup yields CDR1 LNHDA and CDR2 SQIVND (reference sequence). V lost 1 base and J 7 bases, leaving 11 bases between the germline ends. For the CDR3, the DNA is TGTGCCAGTAGTATAGGGCAGGGAGGTGAGCAGTACTTC. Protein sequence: CASSIGQGGEQYF.

The CDR3 sequence: CATSRDDRVWNTEAFF. CDR3 DNA sequence: TGTGCCACCAGCAGAGATGACAGGGTCTGGAACACTGAAGCTTTCTTT. The chain carries TRBV15 and TRBJ1-1; 7 positions match TRBD1. The CDR3 extends over 16 amino acids. V shed 0 bases and J 1 base; nucleotides not matched to a gene: 5. The germline gives CDR1 LNHNV, CDR2 YYDKDF (reference sequence).

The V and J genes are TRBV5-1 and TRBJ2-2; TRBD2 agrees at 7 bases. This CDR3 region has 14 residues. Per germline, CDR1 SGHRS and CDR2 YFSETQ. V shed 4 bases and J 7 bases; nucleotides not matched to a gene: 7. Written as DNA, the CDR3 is TGCGCCAGCAGCCAGAGCGGGATTGTCGGGGAGCTGTTTTTT. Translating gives CASSQSGIVGELFF. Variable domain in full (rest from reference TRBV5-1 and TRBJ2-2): KAGVTQTPRYLIKTRGQQVTLSCSPISGHRSVSWYQQTPGQGLQFLFEYFSETQRNKGNFPGRFSGRQFSNSRSEMNVSTLELGDSALYLCASSQSGIVGELFFGEGSRLTVL.

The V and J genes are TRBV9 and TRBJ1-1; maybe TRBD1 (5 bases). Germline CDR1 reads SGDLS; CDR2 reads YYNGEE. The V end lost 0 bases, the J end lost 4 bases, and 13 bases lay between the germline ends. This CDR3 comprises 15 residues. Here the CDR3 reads CASSVVAGYSTEAFF. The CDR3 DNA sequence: TGTGCCAGCAGCGTAGTGGCAGGGTACAGCACTGAAGCTTTCTTT.

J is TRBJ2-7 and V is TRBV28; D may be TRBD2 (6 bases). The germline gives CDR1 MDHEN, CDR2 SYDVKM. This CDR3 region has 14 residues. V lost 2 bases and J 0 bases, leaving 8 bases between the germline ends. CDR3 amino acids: CASSLAGTSYEQYF. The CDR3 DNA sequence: TGTGCCAGCAGTTTAGCGGGGACCTCCTACGAGCAGTACTTC.

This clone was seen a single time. This chain's CDR3 is CASSSGGQPNYGYTF. DNA of the CDR3: TGTGCCAGCAGCTCTGGGGGACAGCCTAACTATGGCTACACCTTC. The V call is TRBV5-4, the J call TRBJ1-2; 7 nucleotides agree with TRBD1. The J segment lost 0 bases and the V segment lost 3 bases, leaving 5 bases of the junction unmatched. The CDR3 is 15 residues long. The V gene's germline CDR1 is SGHNT and CDR2 YYREEE (reference sequence).

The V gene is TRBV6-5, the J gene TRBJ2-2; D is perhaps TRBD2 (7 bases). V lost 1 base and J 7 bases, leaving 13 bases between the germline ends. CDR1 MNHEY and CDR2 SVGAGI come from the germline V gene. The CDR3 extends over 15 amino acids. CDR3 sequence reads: CASSYWGGANGELFF. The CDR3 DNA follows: TGTGCCAGCAGTTACTGGGGGGGCGCAAACGGGGAGCTGTTTTTT.

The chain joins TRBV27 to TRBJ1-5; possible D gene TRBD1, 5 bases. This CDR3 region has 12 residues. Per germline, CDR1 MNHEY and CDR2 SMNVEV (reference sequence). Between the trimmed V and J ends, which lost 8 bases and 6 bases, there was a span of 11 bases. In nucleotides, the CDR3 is TGTGCCAGCGGCACAGGTCGTCAGCCCCAGCATTTT. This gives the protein CASGTGRQPQHF.

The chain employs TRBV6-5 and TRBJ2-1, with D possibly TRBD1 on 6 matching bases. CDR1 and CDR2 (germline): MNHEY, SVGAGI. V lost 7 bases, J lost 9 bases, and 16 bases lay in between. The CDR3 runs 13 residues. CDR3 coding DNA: TGTGCCAGCAAAGAGGCAGGGGCGCTTGAGCAGTTCTTC. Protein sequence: CASKEAGALEQFF.

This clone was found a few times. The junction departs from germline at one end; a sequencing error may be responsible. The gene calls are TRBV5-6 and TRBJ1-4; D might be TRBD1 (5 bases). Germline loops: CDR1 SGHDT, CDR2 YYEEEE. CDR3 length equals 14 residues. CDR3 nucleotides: TGTGCCAGCAACTTGGGGCAGGGAGGTGAAAAACTGTTTTTT. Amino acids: CASNLGQGGEKLFF.

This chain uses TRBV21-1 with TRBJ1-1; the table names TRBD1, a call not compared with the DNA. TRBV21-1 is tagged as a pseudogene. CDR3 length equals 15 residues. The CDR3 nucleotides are TGTGCCAGCAGCAGACAGGGGGGACAGAACACTGAAGCTTTCTTT. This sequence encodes CASSRQGGQNTEAFF.

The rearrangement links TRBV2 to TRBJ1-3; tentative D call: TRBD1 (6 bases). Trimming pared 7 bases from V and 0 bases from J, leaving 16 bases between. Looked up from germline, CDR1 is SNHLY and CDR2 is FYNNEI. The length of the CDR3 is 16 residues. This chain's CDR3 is CASTIQGGTSGNTIYF. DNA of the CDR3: TGTGCCAGCACCATACAGGGCGGAACCTCTGGAAACACCATATATTTT.

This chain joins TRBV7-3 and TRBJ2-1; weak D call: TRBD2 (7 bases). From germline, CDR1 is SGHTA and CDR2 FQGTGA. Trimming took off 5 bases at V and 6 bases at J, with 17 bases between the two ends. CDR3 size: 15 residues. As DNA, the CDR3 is TGTGCCAGCAGCCCGACGGGGGGCGTCCGCAATGAGCAGTTCTTC. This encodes CASSPTGGVRNEQFF.

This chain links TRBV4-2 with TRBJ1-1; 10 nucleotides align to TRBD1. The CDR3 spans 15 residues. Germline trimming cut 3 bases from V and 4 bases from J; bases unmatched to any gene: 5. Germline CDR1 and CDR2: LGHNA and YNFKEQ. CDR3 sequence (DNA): TGTGCCAGCAGCCAGCCCCGGACAGGGGGCACTGAAGCTTTCTTT. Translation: CASSQPRTGGTEAFF.

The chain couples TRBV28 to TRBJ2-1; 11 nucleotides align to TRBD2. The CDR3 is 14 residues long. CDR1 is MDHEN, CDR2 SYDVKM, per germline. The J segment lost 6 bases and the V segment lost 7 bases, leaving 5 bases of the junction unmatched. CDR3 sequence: CASMISGRGNEQFF. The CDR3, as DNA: TGTGCCAGCATGATTAGCGGGAGGGGCAATGAGCAGTTCTTC.

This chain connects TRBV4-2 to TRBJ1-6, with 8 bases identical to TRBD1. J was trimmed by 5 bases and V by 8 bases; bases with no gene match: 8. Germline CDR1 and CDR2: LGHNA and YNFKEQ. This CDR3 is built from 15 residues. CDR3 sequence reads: CASRPGGGDNSPLHF. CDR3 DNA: TGTGCCAGCCGCCCAGGGGGCGGAGATAATTCACCCCTCCACTTT.

The CDR3 spells CASSQQGSVGTEAFF. CDR3 nucleotide sequence: TGTGCCAGCAGCCAACAGGGTTCGGTTGGGACTGAAGCTTTCTTT. The chain is built from TRBV7-2 and TRBJ1-1; D may be TRBD1 (6 bases). From germline, CDR1 is SGHTA and CDR2 FQGNSA. This CDR3 spans 15 amino acids. Trimming pared 5 bases from V and 5 bases from J, leaving 18 bases between.

The CDR3 bases are TGTGCCAGCAGCCGTTCAGGGGGGACGAACTATGGCTACACCTTC. It is translated as CASSRSGGTNYGYTF. The chain is built from TRBV3-1 (or the pseudogene TRBV3-2) and TRBJ1-2; 7 bases map to TRBD1. V gave up 4 bases and J gave up 2 bases; unmatched junction bases: 7. The CDR3 extends over 15 amino acids. The germline V gene encodes CDR1 LGHDT and CDR2 YNNKEL (reference sequence).

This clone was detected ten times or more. For the CDR3, the DNA is TGTGCCAGCAGTCCAGTGGGGAGAGTCTATGGCTACACCTTC. Protein product: CASSPVGRVYGYTF. V usage is TRBV6-6 and J usage is TRBJ1-2; the D is unclear. Trimming shortened V by 5 bases and J by 4 bases, and 14 bases separated the two germline ends. There are 14 residues in the CDR3. Germline CDR1 is MNHNY and CDR2 is SVGAGI (reference sequence).

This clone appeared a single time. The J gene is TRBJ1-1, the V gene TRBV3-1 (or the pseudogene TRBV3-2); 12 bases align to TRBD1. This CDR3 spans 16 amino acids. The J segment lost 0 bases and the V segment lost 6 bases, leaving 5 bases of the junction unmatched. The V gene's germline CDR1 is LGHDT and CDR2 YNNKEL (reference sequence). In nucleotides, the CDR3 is TGTGCCAGCAGGCGGGGACAGGGGGCTATGAACACTGAAGCTTTCTTT. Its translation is CASRRGQGAMNTEAFF.

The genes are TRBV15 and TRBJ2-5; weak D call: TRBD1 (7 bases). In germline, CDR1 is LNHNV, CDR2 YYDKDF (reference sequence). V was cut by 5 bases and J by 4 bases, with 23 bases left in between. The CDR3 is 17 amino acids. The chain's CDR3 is CATSPHQGGAGVETQYF. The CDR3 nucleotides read TGTGCCACCAGCCCGCACCAGGGGGGTGCTGGTGTAGAGACCCAGTACTTC.

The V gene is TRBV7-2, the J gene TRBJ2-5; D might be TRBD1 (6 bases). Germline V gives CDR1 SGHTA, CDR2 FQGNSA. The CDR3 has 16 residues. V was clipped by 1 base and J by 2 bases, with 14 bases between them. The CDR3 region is CASSLGEGVRQETQYF. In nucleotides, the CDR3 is TGTGCCAGCAGCTTAGGAGAGGGGGTACGGCAAGAGACCCAGTACTTC.

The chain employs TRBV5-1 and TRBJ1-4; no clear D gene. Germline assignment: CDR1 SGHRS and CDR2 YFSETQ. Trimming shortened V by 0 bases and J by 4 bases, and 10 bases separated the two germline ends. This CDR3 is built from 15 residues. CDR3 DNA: TGCGCCAGCAGCTTGGCCCCTCGGGTTAATGAAAAACTGTTTTTT. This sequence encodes CASSLAPRVNEKLFF. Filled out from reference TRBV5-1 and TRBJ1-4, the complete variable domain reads KAGVTQTPRYLIKTRGQQVTLSCSPISGHRSVSWYQQTPGQGLQFLFEYFSETQRNKGNFPGRFSGRQFSNSRSEMNVSTLELGDSALYLCASSLAPRVNEKLFFGSGTQLSVL.